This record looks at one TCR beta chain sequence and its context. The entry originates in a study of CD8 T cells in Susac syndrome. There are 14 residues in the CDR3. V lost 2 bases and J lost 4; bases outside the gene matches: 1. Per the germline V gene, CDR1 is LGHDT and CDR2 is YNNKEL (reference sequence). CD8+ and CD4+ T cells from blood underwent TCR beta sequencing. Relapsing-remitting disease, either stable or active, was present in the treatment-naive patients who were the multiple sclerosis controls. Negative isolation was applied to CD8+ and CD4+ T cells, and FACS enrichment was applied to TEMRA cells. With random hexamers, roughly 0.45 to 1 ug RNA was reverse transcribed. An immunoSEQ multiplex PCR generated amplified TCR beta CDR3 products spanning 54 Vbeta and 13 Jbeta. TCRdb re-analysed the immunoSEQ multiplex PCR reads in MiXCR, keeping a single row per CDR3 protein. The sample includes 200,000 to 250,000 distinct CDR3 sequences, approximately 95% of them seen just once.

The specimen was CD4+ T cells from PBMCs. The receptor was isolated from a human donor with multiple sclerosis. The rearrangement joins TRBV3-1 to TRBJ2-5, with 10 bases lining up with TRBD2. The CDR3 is CASSQLAGVETQYF. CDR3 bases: TGTGCCAGCAGCCAACTAGCGGGGGTAGAGACCCAGTACTTC.